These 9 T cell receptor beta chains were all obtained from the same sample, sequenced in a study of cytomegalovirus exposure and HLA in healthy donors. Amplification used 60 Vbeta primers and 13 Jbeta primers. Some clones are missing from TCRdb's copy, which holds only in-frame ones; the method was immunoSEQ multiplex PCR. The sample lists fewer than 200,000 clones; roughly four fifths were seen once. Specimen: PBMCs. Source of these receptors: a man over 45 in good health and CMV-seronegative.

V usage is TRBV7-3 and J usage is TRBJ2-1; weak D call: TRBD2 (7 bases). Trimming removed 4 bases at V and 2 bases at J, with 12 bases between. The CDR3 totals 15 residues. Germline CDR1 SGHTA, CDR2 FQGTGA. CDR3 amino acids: CASSSSGGPYNEQFF. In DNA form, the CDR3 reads TGTGCCAGCAGCTCGTCGGGGGGCCCCTACAATGAGCAGTTCTTC.

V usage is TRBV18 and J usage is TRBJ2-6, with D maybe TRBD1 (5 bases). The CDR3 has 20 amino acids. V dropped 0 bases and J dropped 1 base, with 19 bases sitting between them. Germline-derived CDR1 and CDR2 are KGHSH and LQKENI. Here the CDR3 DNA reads TGTGCCAGCTCACCACCACTTTGGGGCAGAAGTGGGTCTGGGGCCAACGTCCTGACTTTC. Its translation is CASSPPLWGRSGSGANVLTF. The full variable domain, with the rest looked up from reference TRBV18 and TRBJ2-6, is NAGVMQNPRHLVRRRGQEARLRCSPMKGHSHVYWYRQLPEEGLKFMVYLQKENIIDESGMPKERFSAEFPKEGPSILRIQQVVRGDSAAYFCASSPPLWGRSGSGANVLTFGAGSRLTVL.

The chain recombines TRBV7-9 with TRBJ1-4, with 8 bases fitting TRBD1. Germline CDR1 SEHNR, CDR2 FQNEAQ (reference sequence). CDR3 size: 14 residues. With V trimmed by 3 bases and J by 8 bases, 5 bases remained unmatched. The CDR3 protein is CASSFQGAREKLFF. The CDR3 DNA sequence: TGTGCCAGCAGCTTCCAGGGGGCAAGGGAAAAACTGTTTTTT. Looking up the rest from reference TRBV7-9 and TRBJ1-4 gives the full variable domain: DTGVSQNPRHKITKRGQNVTFRCDPISEHNRLYWYRQTLGQGPEFLTYFQNEAQLEKSRLLSDRFSAERPKGSFSTLEIQRTEQGDSAMYLCASSFQGAREKLFFGSGTQLSVL.

The CDR3 bases are TGTGCCAGCGCTCGGACAGTAGCCAAAAACATTCAGTACTTC. It codes for CASARTVAKNIQYF. V usage is TRBV27 and J usage is TRBJ2-4; D may be TRBD1 (6 bases). Trimming removed 8 bases from V and 0 bases from J, with 11 bases in between. The CDR3 contains 14 residues. The germline V gene has CDR1 MNHEY and CDR2 SMNVEV (reference sequence).

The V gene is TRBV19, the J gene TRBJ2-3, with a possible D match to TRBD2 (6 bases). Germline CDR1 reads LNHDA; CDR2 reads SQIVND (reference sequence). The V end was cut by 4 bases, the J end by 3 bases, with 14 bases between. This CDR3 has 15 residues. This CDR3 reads CASSTTAGRTDTQYF. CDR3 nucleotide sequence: TGTGCCAGTAGTACTACAGCCGGGAGAACAGATACGCAGTATTTT.

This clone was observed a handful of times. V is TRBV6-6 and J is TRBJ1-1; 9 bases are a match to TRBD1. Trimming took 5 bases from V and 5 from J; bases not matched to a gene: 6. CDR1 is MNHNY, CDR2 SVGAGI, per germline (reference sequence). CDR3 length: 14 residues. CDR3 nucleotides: TGTGCCAGCAGTACGCAACAGGGGGCTACTGAAGCTTTCTTT. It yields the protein CASSTQQGATEAFF.

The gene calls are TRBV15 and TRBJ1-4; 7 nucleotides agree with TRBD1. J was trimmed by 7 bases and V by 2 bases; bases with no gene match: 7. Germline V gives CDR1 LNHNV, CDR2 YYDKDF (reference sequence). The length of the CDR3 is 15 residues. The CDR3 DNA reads TGTGCCACCAGCAGATTAAGACAGGGTGGTGAAAAACTGTTTTTT. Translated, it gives CATSRLRQGGEKLFF.

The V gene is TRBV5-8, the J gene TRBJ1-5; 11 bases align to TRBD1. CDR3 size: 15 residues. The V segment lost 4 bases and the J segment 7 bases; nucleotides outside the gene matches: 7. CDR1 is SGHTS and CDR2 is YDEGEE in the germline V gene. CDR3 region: CASSSGQGAGQPQHF. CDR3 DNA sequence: TGTGCCAGCAGCAGTGGACAGGGGGCTGGACAGCCCCAGCATTTT.

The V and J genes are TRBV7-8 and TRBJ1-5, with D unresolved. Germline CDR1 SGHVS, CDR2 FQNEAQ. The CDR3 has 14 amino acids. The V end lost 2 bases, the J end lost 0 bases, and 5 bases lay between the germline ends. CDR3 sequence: CASSLIYSNQPQHF. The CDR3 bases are TGTGCCAGCAGCTTAATCTATAGCAATCAGCCCCAGCATTTT.